The rows below give T cell receptor beta chains drawn from one sample of a study of T cells in localized non-small cell lung cancer. Sequencing used immunoSEQ multiplex PCR; TCRdb keeps in-frame clones, though not all of them. The sample yields about 35,000 clones, 91% seen once. The sample in question was peripheral blood mononuclear cells, obtained before any cancer treatment. These receptors were collected from a female donor of 60 years or more with stage II lung adenocarcinoma. Each CDR3 is given with its conserved first and last residue.

>14|TRBV19|TRBJ1-2
CATERGGVGYGYTF
>15|TRBV7-3|TRBJ2-1
CASSLTGVIYNEQFF
>15|TRBV7-2|TRBJ1-1
CASSLARGLNTEAFF
>14|TRBV28|TRBJ1-1
CASSLFSGSGVAFF
>14|TRBV5-1|TRBJ1-6
CASSTRQGGSPLHF
>11|TRBV20-1|TRBJ2-7
CSASPASEQYF
>15|TRBV6-5|TRBJ1-3
CASSRDRFSGNTIYF
>15|TRBV28|TRBJ1-4
CASSLTGTGVEKLFF
>13|TRBV7-6|TRBJ1-1
CASSLTRGQEAFF
>18|TRBV27|TRBJ1-4
CASSLFRTDSATNEKLFF
>15|TRBV30|TRBJ2-1
CAWSVRTSGVREQFF
>15|TRBV18|TRBJ2-7
CASSPPRQGANEQYF
>14|TRBV5-6|TRBJ1-2
CASSLNSGVSGYTF
>16|TRBV25-1|TRBJ2-3
CASSDPTPSGADTQYF
>14|TRBV6-5|TRBJ1-4
CASSLGRRMEKLFF
>16|TRBV6-1|TRBJ2-2
CASSGQGGMNTGELFF
>14|TRBV6-6|TRBJ1-6
CASTLSSYNSPLHF
>13|TRBV5-1|TRBJ1-6
CASSLENNSPLHF
>13|TRBV7-2|TRBJ2-5
CASSREPWEDQYF
>16|TRBV7-2|TRBJ2-1
CASSSSGGSSYNEQFF
>13|TRBV4-3|TRBJ2-1
CASSQDGGTGSFF
>16|TRBV4-3|TRBJ1-2
CASSQGGTGAFYGYTF
>14|TRBV29-1|TRBJ1-1
CSCGQGALNTEAFF
>13|TRBV29-1|TRBJ1-1
CSVEDRGGTEAFF
>13|TRBV27|TRBJ1-2
CASSSRDLRGYTF